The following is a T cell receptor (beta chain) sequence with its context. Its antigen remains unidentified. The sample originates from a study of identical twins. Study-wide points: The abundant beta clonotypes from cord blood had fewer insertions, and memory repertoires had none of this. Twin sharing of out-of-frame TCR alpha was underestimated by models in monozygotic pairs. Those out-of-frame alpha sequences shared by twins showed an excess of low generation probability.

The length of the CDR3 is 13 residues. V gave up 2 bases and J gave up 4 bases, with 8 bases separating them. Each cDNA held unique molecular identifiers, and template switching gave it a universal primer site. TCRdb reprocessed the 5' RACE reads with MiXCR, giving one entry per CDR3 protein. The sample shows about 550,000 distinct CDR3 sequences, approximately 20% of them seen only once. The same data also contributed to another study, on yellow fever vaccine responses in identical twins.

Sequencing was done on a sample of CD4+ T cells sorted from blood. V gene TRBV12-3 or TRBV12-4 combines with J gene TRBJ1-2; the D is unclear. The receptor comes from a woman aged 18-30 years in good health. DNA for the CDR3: TGTGCCAGCAGTTTATCGAGGTTCTATGGCTACACCTTC. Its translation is CASSLSRFYGYTF.